The 29 T cell receptor beta chains listed next were all sequenced from one sample in a study of blood T cell repertoires in COVID-19. The protocol was immunoSEQ multiplex PCR, while the TCRdb copy is restricted to in-frame clones and leaves out a portion. Found here are around 140,000 clones, approximately 90% of them singletons; the top ten hold under 9%. Sequencing input: peripheral blood. These receptors all come from a woman aged 50 to 60 with active or convalescent COVID-19.

This clone was counted between two and nine times. The chain combines TRBV7-3 with TRBJ1-6; 7 bases map to TRBD1. The junction had 1 base not matched to a gene; V was cut back by 2 bases and J by 6 bases. The CDR3 length is 14 residues. Germline CDR1 SGHTA, CDR2 FQGTGA. As DNA, the CDR3 is TGTGCCAGCAGCTTAGGGACAGCTAATTCACCCCTCCACTTT. Translating it yields CASSLGTANSPLHF.

In its sample, this clone was seen once. The V and J genes are TRBV9 and TRBJ1-4; D is uncertain. The CDR3 runs 11 residues. The V end was cut by 4 bases, the J end by 13 bases, with 11 bases between. The germline gives CDR1 SGDLS, CDR2 YYNGEE. Written as DNA, the CDR3 is TGTGCCAGCAGCACCCCGGGTAGACTGTTTTTT. It specifies CASSTPGRLFF.

This rearrangement joins TRBV5-1 to TRBJ2-7; 9 bases agree with TRBD1. Germline lookup yields CDR1 SGHRS and CDR2 YFSETQ. This CDR3 region has 15 residues. V dropped 0 bases and J dropped 7; count of bases not matched to a gene: 8. As DNA, the CDR3 is TGCGCCAGCAGCTTGGCGGCGGACAGGGGTCGGGAGCAGTACTTC. Translation gives CASSLAADRGREQYF.

V usage is TRBV29-1 and J usage is TRBJ1-1; D may be TRBD1 (5 bases). The CDR3 spans 13 residues. Trimming cost V 1 base and J 1 base, with 7 bases left between them. Germline CDR1 and CDR2: SQVTM and ANQGSEA. CDR3: CSVEGQGNTEAFF. CDR3 bases: TGCAGCGTTGAAGGGCAGGGGAACACTGAAGCTTTCTTT.

This clone occurred once. This chain joins TRBV19 and TRBJ2-2; D possibly corresponds to TRBD1 (6 bases). With 3 bases removed from V and 5 bases from J, the gap between germline ends came to 10 bases. Germline lookup yields CDR1 LNHDA and CDR2 SQIVND (reference sequence). CDR3 length: 14 amino acids. The CDR3 reads CASSISGTTGELFF. Here the CDR3 DNA reads TGTGCCAGTAGTATTTCAGGGACAACCGGGGAGCTGTTTTTT.

The genes are TRBV6-2 or TRBV6-3 and TRBJ2-2; a weak D match, TRBD2 (5 bases). With 2 bases removed from V and 13 bases from J, the gap between germline ends came to 11 bases. CDR3 size: 12 residues. Germline assignment: CDR1 MNHEY and CDR2 SVGEGT. CDR3 nucleotide sequence: TGTGCCAGCAGTTACCCCCCCCGGGGGCTGTTTTTT. Translation: CASSYPPRGLFF.

The chain recombines TRBV15 with TRBJ1-4, with TRBD1 identical over 7 bases. This CDR3 spans 16 amino acids. Germline V CDR1 and CDR2: LNHNV, YYDKDF (reference sequence). V shed 3 bases and J 8 bases; nucleotides not matched to a gene: 12. The CDR3 nucleotides are TGTGCCACCAGCAGCGATACAGGGGCTGTGAGGGAAAAACTGTTTTTT. This encodes CATSSDTGAVREKLFF.

The rearrangement uses TRBV4-2 and TRBJ2-5, with 9 bases fitting TRBD1. This CDR3 contains 18 residues. J was trimmed by 3 bases and V by 0 bases; bases with no gene match: 11. From germline, CDR1 is LGHNA and CDR2 YNFKEQ. DNA of the CDR3: TGTGCCAGCAGCCAAGACCAAGCCGGGACAGGGAAGGAAGAGACCCAGTACTTC. Amino acids: CASSQDQAGTGKEETQYF.

The chain couples TRBV5-4 to TRBJ2-3; 9 positions agree with TRBD1. The CDR3 length is 16 residues. CDR1 SGHNT and CDR2 YYREEE come from the germline V gene (reference sequence). J lost 3 bases, V lost 4 bases, and 9 bases had no gene match. The CDR3 region has the DNA TGTGCCAGCAGCCCACAAGTTGGACAGGGGACAGATACGCAGTATTTT. Its protein is CASSPQVGQGTDTQYF.

V usage is TRBV7-3 and J usage is TRBJ2-1; 11 bases fit TRBD2. V shed 5 bases and J 3 bases; nucleotides not matched to a gene: 3. Per germline, CDR1 SGHTA and CDR2 FQGTGA. The CDR3 is made up of 15 amino acids. This CDR3 is CASSPGTSGYNEQFF. The CDR3 DNA sequence: TGTGCCAGCAGCCCAGGGACTAGCGGCTACAATGAGCAGTTCTTC.

The gene calls are TRBV9 and TRBJ2-1; the match to TRBD2 covers 13 bases. The germline V gene has CDR1 SGDLS and CDR2 YYNGEE. V shed 3 bases and J 6 bases; nucleotides not matched to a gene: 6. The CDR3 sequence is 16 residues long. The CDR3 protein is CASSARLAGGPNEQFF. The CDR3, as DNA: TGTGCCAGCAGCGCGAGACTAGCGGGGGGTCCCAATGAGCAGTTCTTC.

V and J are TRBV4-1 and TRBJ2-2, with 10 bases fitting TRBD2. This CDR3 is built from 19 residues. Germline V gene lookup returns CDR1 MGHRA and CDR2 YSYEKL. Trimming removed 0 bases from V and 9 bases from J; junction bases left unmatched: 16. CDR3 nucleotide sequence: TGCGCCAGCAGCCAAGATACGAGTAGCGGGGGGTCGTCTTTACGGGAGCTGTTTTTT. This codes for CASSQDTSSGGSSLRELFF.

The rearrangement joins TRBV7-2 to TRBJ2-4, with 7 bases identical to TRBD1. The V gene's germline CDR1 is SGHTA and CDR2 FQGNSA. J gave up 16 bases and V 5 bases, and 8 bases lay outside the gene matches. CDR3 length equals 11 residues. CDR3 DNA: TGTGCCAGCAGCCTATGGGACAGAGTTTACTTC. Protein product: CASSLWDRVYF.

The V and J genes are TRBV11-2 and TRBJ2-5; D is perhaps TRBD2 (6 bases). CDR3 length equals 14 residues. The V gene lost 4 bases and the J gene lost 1 base, with 10 bases spanning the gap. Germline lookup yields CDR1 SGHAT and CDR2 FQNNGV. The CDR3 loop reads CASSSRGGQETQYF. The DNA of the CDR3 is TGTGCCAGCAGCTCTCGGGGAGGCCAAGAGACCCAGTACTTC.

This rearrangement joins TRBV18 to TRBJ1-3; 10 bases are shared with TRBD1. The V and J ends lost 2 bases and 0 bases, in that order; junction bases with no gene match: 4. Germline V CDR1 and CDR2: KGHSH, LQKENI. The CDR3 has 17 residues. CDR3 sequence: CASSPSGQGTSGNTIYF. As DNA, the CDR3 is TGTGCCAGCTCACCATCGGGACAGGGGACCTCTGGAAACACCATATATTTT.

The V and J genes are TRBV11-3 and TRBJ1-4; 7 nucleotides match TRBD1. V lost 7 bases, J lost 9 bases, and 17 bases stayed unmatched. Germline loops: CDR1 SGHNT, CDR2 YENEEA. The CDR3 covers 16 residues. CDR3 region: CASKMPWGRGAKKLFF. The CDR3 DNA reads TGTGCCAGCAAAATGCCCTGGGGCAGGGGGGCCAAAAAACTGTTTTTT.

This chain joins TRBV10-3 and TRBJ2-1, with 11 positions matching TRBD2. The CDR3 totals 14 residues. V lost 6 bases and J lost 8; bases outside the gene matches: 6. CDR1 is ENHRY and CDR2 is SYGVKD in the germline V gene. The chain's CDR3 is CAISLLAGDDEQFF. The CDR3 DNA reads TGTGCCATCAGCTTACTAGCGGGAGACGATGAGCAGTTCTTC.

The chain has TRBV18 and TRBJ1-2, with D tentatively TRBD1 (5 bases). The germline CDR1 and CDR2 sequences are KGHSH and LQKENI. Trimming pared 2 bases from V and 4 bases from J, leaving 14 bases between. The CDR3 is 15 residues long. CDR3 in DNA: TGTGCCAGCTCACCATCCCCAGACAGTTCCTATGGCTACACCTTC. This translates into CASSPSPDSSYGYTF.

The gene calls are TRBV7-3 and TRBJ1-2; 7 bases map to TRBD1. CDR1 is SGHTA, CDR2 FQGTGA, per germline. With 4 bases clipped from V and 10 bases from J, the junction kept 6 bases outside the gene matches. This CDR3 spans 12 amino acids. CDR3 loop: CASSSGTADYTF. The CDR3, as DNA: TGTGCCAGCAGCTCAGGGACAGCGGACTACACCTTC.

The rearrangement joins TRBV28 to TRBJ1-1; a possible D gene is TRBD1 (6 bases). The CDR3 runs 12 residues. The V and J ends lost 10 bases and 3 bases respectively, with 12 bases between them. The germline gives CDR1 MDHEN, CDR2 SYDVKM. Written as DNA, the CDR3 is TGTGCCACCCTGGACAGATACACTGAAGCTTTCTTT. This codes for CATLDRYTEAFF.

The chain combines TRBV3-1 (or the pseudogene TRBV3-2) with TRBJ2-4; no clear D gene. CDR1 is LGHDT and CDR2 is YNNKEL in the germline V gene (reference sequence). Trimming pared 0 bases from V and 0 bases from J, leaving 15 bases between. The CDR3 contains 18 residues. As DNA, the CDR3 is TGTGCCAGCAGCCAAGAGACCACAGTCTTTCTAGCCAAAAACATTCAGTACTTC. Its translation is CASSQETTVFLAKNIQYF.

This chain joins TRBV30 and TRBJ1-2; possible D gene TRBD1, 5 bases. Germline assignment: CDR1 GTSNPN and CDR2 SVGIG (reference sequence). Trimming removed 0 bases at V and 8 bases at J, with 16 bases between. This CDR3 spans 14 amino acids. This CDR3 is CAWSVQVAVPGYTF. The CDR3 bases are TGTGCCTGGAGTGTACAGGTAGCGGTTCCGGGCTACACCTTC.

The chain joins TRBV4-3 to TRBJ1-1, with TRBD1 identical over 9 bases. With V trimmed by 1 base and J by 3 bases, 3 bases remained unmatched. There are 15 residues in the CDR3. Germline lookup yields CDR1 LGHNA and CDR2 YSLEER. The CDR3 sequence is CASSQGGQGDTEAFF. DNA for the CDR3: TGCGCCAGCAGCCAAGGGGGACAGGGAGACACTGAAGCTTTCTTT.

The chain combines TRBV5-1 with TRBJ2-1, with 9 bases fitting TRBD1. This CDR3 comprises 16 residues. CDR1 is SGHRS and CDR2 is YFSETQ in the germline V gene. V shed 4 bases, J shed 0 bases, and the junction held 5 bases outside the gene matches. The CDR3 DNA follows: TGCGCCAGCAGCATCGGACAGGGGTCCTCCTACAATGAGCAGTTCTTC. Residues: CASSIGQGSSYNEQFF.

CDR3 region: CASGFLAGVTGELFF. DNA of the CDR3: TGTGCTAGTGGTTTTCTAGCGGGAGTGACCGGGGAGCTGTTTTTT. The J gene is TRBJ2-2, the V gene TRBV12-5; 10 nucleotides align to TRBD2. After removal of 3 bases from V and 5 bases from J, the junction contained 3 bases not matched to a gene. Germline CDR1 reads LGHNT; CDR2 reads FRNRAP. The CDR3 is 15 residues long.

The rearrangement joins TRBV10-3 to TRBJ1-1; 7 nucleotides agree with TRBD1. The CDR3 runs 13 residues. CDR1 and CDR2 (germline): ENHRY, SYGVKD. V shed 9 bases, J shed 3 bases, and the junction held 7 bases outside the gene matches. The CDR3 loop is CAIRDREDTEAFF. In nucleotides, the CDR3 is TGTGCCATTCGCGACAGGGAGGACACTGAAGCTTTCTTT.

The chain recombines TRBV2 with TRBJ1-2; tentative D call: TRBD1 (6 bases). Trimming removed 3 bases at V and 7 bases at J, with 24 bases between. There are 17 residues in the CDR3. The germline CDR1 and CDR2 sequences are SNHLY and FYNNEI. The CDR3 region has the DNA TGTGCCAGCAGTGACCAGGGGCTGCAGGCCTTATTTGGTGGCTACACCTTC. This translates into CASSDQGLQALFGGYTF.

The CDR3 region is CAHRTMTGEAFF. DNA for the CDR3: TGTGCCCACAGAACTATGACAGGGGAAGCTTTCTTT. The chain links TRBV30 to TRBJ1-1; 7 bases map to TRBD1. This CDR3 region has 12 residues. J was trimmed by 8 bases and V by 8 bases; bases with no gene match: 11. The germline V gene encodes CDR1 GTSNPN and CDR2 SVGIG (reference sequence). Full variable domain (outside the CDR3, taken from reference TRBV30 and TRBJ1-1): SQTIHQWPATLVQPVGSPLSLECTVEGTSNPNLYWYRQAAGRGLQLLFYSVGIGQISSEVPQNLSASRPQDRQFILSSKKLLLSDSGFYLCAHRTMTGEAFFGQGTRLTVV.

This chain connects TRBV19 to TRBJ2-4; 10 nucleotides match TRBD2. Per the germline V gene, CDR1 is LNHDA and CDR2 is SQIVND (reference sequence). With 5 bases clipped from V and 4 bases from J, the junction kept 2 bases outside the gene matches. The CDR3 has 14 residues. In DNA, the CDR3 is TGTGCCAGTAGTGAGCGGGAGGGGAAAAACATTCAGTACTTC. Its translation: CASSEREGKNIQYF.